These 14 T cell receptor beta chains originate from one sample sequenced in a study of blood T cells in healthy people across ages. A second roughly 7 to 11 cycle PCR used barcoded and J-beta primers. Via MiXCR, TCRdb re-called the 5' RACE reads, giving one row per CDR3 protein. The sample shows 800,000 to 950,000 distinct CDR3 sequences, about 29% of them seen only once. This sample was also put to use in a study of T cells of mothers and their children.

Sequenced: blood. The origin of the receptors is a woman in her 40s in good health.

Notes on this clonotype: Its ends do not fully match the called genes, so a read error is possible. The chain links TRBV20-1 to TRBJ1-4; D is uncertain. Germline V gene lookup returns CDR1 DFQATT and CDR2 SNEGSKA (reference sequence). This CDR3 region has 10 residues. The chain's CDR3 is CSAIREKRFF. DNA for the CDR3: TGCAGTGCCATCCGTGAAAAACGGTTTTTT.

This chain uses TRBV5-1 with TRBJ1-6, with 9 positions matching TRBD1. The CDR3 runs to 14 residues. Germline V gives CDR1 SGHRS, CDR2 YFSETQ. V lost 3 bases, J lost 10 bases, and 5 bases stayed unmatched. The chain's CDR3 is CASSWTGAESPLHF. DNA for the CDR3: TGCGCCAGCAGCTGGACAGGGGCCGAGTCACCCCTCCACTTT.

The table lists this clonotype with many counts. The chain links TRBV10-3 to TRBJ2-3; 7 nucleotides line up with TRBD2. CDR1 is ENHRY, CDR2 SYGVKD, per germline. The CDR3 extends over 14 amino acids. J was trimmed by 2 bases and V by 6 bases; bases with no gene match: 5. In DNA, the CDR3 is TGTGCCATCAGACCTAGCGGACCCACAGATACGCAGTATTTT. Protein sequence: CAIRPSGPTDTQYF.

Only a few counts were recorded for this clonotype. The chain is built from TRBV9 and TRBJ1-1; D perhaps matches TRBD1 (6 bases). This CDR3 comprises 16 residues. V gave up 4 bases and J gave up 0 bases, with 16 bases separating them. Germline V lookup: CDR1 SGDLS, CDR2 YYNGEE. Written as DNA, the CDR3 is TGTGCCAGCAGCCCTGGGAGGGGGACCATGAACACTGAAGCTTTCTTT. As protein: CASSPGRGTMNTEAFF. Combining the CDR3 with reference TRBV9 and TRBJ1-1 gives the whole variable domain DSGVTQTPKHLITATGQRVTLRCSPRSGDLSVYWYQQSLDQGLQFLIQYYNGEERAKGNILERFSAQQFPDLHSELNLSSLELGDSALYFCASSPGRGTMNTEAFFGQGTRLTVV.

This clonotype appeared a few times. The chain couples TRBV5-1 to TRBJ2-3, with 13 bases identical to TRBD2. The CDR3 is made up of 17 amino acids. In germline, CDR1 is SGHRS, CDR2 YFSETQ. V trimming: 4 bases; J trimming: 6 bases; junction bases outside the gene matches: 11. In nucleotides, the CDR3 is TGCGCCAGCAGCACTTTCGGGACTAGCGGGACGGGGGATACGCAGTATTTT. Its protein product is CASSTFGTSGTGDTQYF.

A word on this clonotype: With a much larger clone just one base away, this may be a read error. This chain uses TRBV7-2 with TRBJ2-6; D is tentatively TRBD1 or TRBD2 (5 bases each). The CDR3 runs to 15 residues. Per the germline V gene, CDR1 is SGHTA and CDR2 is FQGNSA. CDR3 nucleotides: TGTGCCAGCAGCTACACGGGAACTGGGGCCAGCGTCCTGACTTTC. Translation: CASSYTGTGASVLTF.

About this clonotype itself: A much larger clone sits a single nucleotide away, making a read error possible. The V and J genes are TRBV7-7 and TRBJ2-5; D is unresolved. The CDR3 covers 13 residues. Per the germline V gene, CDR1 is SSHAT and CDR2 is FNYEAQ (reference sequence). In DNA, the CDR3 is TGTGCTAGCAACTCCCCCGGGTCAGAGACCCAGTACTTC. This translates into CASNSPGSETQYF. Together with reference TRBV7-7 and TRBJ2-5, the CDR3 gives the full variable domain: GAGVSQSPRYKVTKRGQDVTLRCDPISSHATLYWYQQALGQGPEFLTYFNYEAQPDKSGLPSDRFSAERPEGSISTLTIQRTEQRDSAMYRCASNSPGSETQYFGPGTRLLVL.

This clonotype was observed a single time. A clone one base away is much larger, so this may be a read error. CDR3 region: CASSLVGQGGQQPRHF. DNA for the CDR3: TGTGCCAGCAGCTTAGTCGGACAGGGGGGTCAACAGCCCCGGCATTTT. The gene calls are TRBV12-3 or TRBV12-4 and TRBJ1-5, with 10 bases that match TRBD1. The CDR3 runs 16 residues.

On this clonotype itself: The junction and the germline gene differ at one end; a read error may be behind it. The chain couples TRBV25-1 to TRBJ2-1, with TRBD1 as a possible D gene (6 bases). Germline CDR1 reads MGHDK; CDR2 reads SYGVNS. This CDR3 has 11 amino acids. The CDR3 here is CASNRVGEQHF. CDR3 nucleotides: TGTGCCAGCAACAGGGTGGGCGAGCAGCACTTC.

This clonotype was seen only a few times. CDR3 in amino acids: CASSMTGSSYEQYF. CDR3 in DNA: TGTGCCAGCAGTATGACAGGGAGCTCCTACGAGCAGTACTTC. The rearrangement joins TRBV12-3 or TRBV12-4 to TRBJ2-7; TRBD1 matches 7 bases. J lost 0 bases, V lost 5 bases, and 4 bases had no gene match. The CDR3 contains 14 residues.

This clonotype was counted ten times or more. The chain is built from TRBV6-5 and TRBJ2-5, with D possibly matching TRBD1 (6 bases). The CDR3 loop spans 16 amino acids. Germline V gene sequence: CDR1 MNHEY, CDR2 SVGAGI. Trimming shortened V by 8 bases and J by 5 bases, and 24 bases separated the two germline ends. In DNA form, the CDR3 reads TGTGCCAGCGGGGCCACAACAGGGTACCGGGCGGAGACCCAGTACTTC. It yields the protein CASGATTGYRAETQYF.

This clonotype has more than one count but fewer than ten. A single base separates this from a much larger clone, so it may be a read error. This chain connects TRBV20-1 to TRBJ2-1; unclear D gene. V lost 5 bases and J lost 10, with 18 bases in between. The CDR3 spans 13 residues. Germline V gene data show CDR1 as DFQATT and CDR2 as SNEGSKA (reference sequence). CDR3 in DNA: TGCAGTGCTGTCCCGGCAGCGTTCGGCGAGCAGTTCTTC. Its translation is CSAVPAAFGEQFF.

V gene TRBV27 combines with J gene TRBJ1-1; D is perhaps TRBD1 (5 bases). Per the germline V gene, CDR1 is MNHEY and CDR2 is SMNVEV (reference sequence). The V gene lost 3 bases and the J gene lost 3 bases, with 11 bases spanning the gap. CDR3 length: 14 amino acids. The CDR3, as DNA: TGTGCCAGCAGTTTCTACAGGAGCCACACTGAAGCTTTCTTT. Protein: CASSFYRSHTEAFF.

This clonotype was seen ten or more times. The V and J genes are TRBV11-2 and TRBJ2-4, with 7 nucleotides matching TRBD1. The germline gives CDR1 SGHAT, CDR2 FQNNGV. Trimming cost V 0 bases and J 7 bases; bases outside gene matches: 27. This CDR3 comprises 22 residues. This chain's CDR3 is CASSLDLINPDRPLIPSNIQYF. In nucleotides, the CDR3 is TGTGCCAGCAGCTTAGATCTTATAAATCCGGACAGGCCCCTTATACCCTCGAACATTCAGTACTTC.